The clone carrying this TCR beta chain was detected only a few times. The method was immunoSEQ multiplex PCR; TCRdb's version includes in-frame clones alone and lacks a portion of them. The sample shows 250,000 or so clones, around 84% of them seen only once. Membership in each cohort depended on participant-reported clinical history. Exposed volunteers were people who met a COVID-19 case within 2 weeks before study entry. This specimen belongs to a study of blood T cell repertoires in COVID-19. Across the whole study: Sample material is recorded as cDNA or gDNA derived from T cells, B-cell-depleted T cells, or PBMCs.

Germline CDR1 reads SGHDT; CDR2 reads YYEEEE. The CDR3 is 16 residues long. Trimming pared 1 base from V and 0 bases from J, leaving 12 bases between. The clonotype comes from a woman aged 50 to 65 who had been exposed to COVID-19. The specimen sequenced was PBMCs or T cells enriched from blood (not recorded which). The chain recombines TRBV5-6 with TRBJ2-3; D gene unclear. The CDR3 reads CASSLPTFSSTDTQYF. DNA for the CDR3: TGTGCCAGCAGCTTGCCGACTTTTTCTAGCACAGATACGCAGTATTTT.